This T cell receptor beta chain appears in the sequencing data of a study of T-cell reconstitution after alpha-beta-depleted transplantation in children. This clonotype came up many times. The antigen remains unidentified. This CDR3 has 18 amino acids. V was cut by 1 base and J by 0 bases, with 18 bases left in between. CDR1 is SGHRS and CDR2 is YFSETQ in the germline V gene. Notes on the study in general: Alpha-beta T cells present about two months after transplant were reported to originate from several hundred expanded graft clones. Newly produced T cells mostly accounted for T-cell counts and diversity one year post-transplant.

Unique molecular identifiers were incorporated during preparation of the TCRbeta library. TCRdb recomputed calls from the PCR reads with MiXCR, one row per CDR3 protein. In the table there are 90,000 to 130,000 distinct CDR3 sequences, around a tenth of which are singletons. The J gene is TRBJ2-3, the V gene TRBV5-1; TRBD1 or TRBD2 may be the D gene (5 bases each). This TCR came from a boy aged 2 to 10 with acute lymphoblastic leukemia, due to receive a stem cell transplant. The sample in question was PBMCs, obtained before TCRalphabeta/CD19-depleted stem cell transplant. CDR3 in amino acids: CASSLRGDLTYSTDTQYF. CDR3 DNA: TGCGCCAGCAGCTTGCGAGGGGATCTGACGTATAGCACAGATACGCAGTATTTT.